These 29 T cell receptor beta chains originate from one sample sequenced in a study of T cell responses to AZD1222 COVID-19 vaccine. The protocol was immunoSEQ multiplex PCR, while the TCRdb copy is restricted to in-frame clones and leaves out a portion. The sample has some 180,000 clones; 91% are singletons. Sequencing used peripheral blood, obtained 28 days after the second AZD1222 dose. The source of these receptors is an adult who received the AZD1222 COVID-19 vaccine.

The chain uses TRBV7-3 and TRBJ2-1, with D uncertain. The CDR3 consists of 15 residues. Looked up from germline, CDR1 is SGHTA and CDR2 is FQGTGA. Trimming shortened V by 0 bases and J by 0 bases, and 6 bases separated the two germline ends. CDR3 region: CASSLTLTSYNEQFF. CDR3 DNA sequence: TGTGCCAGCAGCTTAACTCTGACCTCCTACAATGAGCAGTTCTTC.

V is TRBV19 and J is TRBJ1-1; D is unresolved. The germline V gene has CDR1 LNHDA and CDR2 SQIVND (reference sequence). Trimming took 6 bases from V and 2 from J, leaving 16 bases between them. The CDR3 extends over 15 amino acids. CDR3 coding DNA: TGTGCCAGTAGGCATCCCTCGGGAGTCAACACTGAAGCTTTCTTT. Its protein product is CASRHPSGVNTEAFF.

The CDR3 sequence: CASSQEGTGGFDTQYF. The DNA of the CDR3 is TGCGCCAGCAGCCAAGAAGGGACAGGGGGTTTTGATACGCAGTATTTT. The genes are TRBV4-1 and TRBJ2-3; 11 nucleotides align to TRBD1. The CDR3 has 16 residues. Germline lookup yields CDR1 MGHRA and CDR2 YSYEKL. Trimming took 0 bases from V and 6 from J; bases not matched to a gene: 5.

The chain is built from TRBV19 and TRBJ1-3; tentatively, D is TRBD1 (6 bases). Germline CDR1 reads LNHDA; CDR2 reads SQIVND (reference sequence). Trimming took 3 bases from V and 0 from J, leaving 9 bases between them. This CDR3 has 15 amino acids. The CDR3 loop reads CASSIRGASGNTIYF. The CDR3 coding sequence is TGTGCCAGTAGTATTCGGGGGGCCTCTGGAAACACCATATATTTT.

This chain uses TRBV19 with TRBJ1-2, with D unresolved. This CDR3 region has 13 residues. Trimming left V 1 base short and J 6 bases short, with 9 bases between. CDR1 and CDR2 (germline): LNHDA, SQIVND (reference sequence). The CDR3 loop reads CASSIGSGDGYTF. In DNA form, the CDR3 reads TGTGCCAGTAGTATAGGTTCCGGGGATGGCTACACCTTC.

CDR3 protein: CASTGKPQGTDTQYF. CDR3 in DNA: TGTGCCAGCACCGGAAAGCCCCAGGGGACAGATACGCAGTATTTT. This chain connects TRBV7-2 to TRBJ2-3; maybe TRBD1 (6 bases). CDR1 is SGHTA and CDR2 is FQGNSA in the germline V gene. The V and J ends lost 7 bases and 3 bases respectively, with 17 bases between them. The CDR3 covers 15 residues.

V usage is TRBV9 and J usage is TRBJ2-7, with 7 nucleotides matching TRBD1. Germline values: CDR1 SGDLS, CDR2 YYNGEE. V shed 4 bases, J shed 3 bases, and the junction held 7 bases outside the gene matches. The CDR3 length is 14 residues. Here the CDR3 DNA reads TGTGCCAGCAGCCCCCGAGGACAGGACTACGAGCAGTACTTC. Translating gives CASSPRGQDYEQYF.

This chain's CDR3 is CASSLTSGAERTQYF. The CDR3 DNA follows: TGCGCCAGCAGCTTGACTAGCGGGGCTGAGAGGACCCAGTACTTC. The chain combines TRBV5-1 with TRBJ2-5; 10 nucleotides line up with TRBD2. After removal of 1 base from V and 7 bases from J, the junction contained 7 bases not matched to a gene. The CDR3 extends over 15 amino acids. Germline assignment: CDR1 SGHRS and CDR2 YFSETQ.

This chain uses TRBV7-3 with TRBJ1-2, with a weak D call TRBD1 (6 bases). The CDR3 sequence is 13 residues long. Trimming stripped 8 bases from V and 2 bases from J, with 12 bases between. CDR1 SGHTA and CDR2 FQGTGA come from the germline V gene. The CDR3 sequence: CASGTRGNYGYTF. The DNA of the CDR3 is TGTGCCAGCGGGACACGGGGGAACTATGGCTACACCTTC.

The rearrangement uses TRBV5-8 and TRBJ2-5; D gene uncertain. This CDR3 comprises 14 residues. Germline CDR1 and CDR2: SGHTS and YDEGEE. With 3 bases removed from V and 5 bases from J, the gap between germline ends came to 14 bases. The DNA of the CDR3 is TGTGCCAGCAGCTCGGGCGATTTAGGCGAGACCCAGTACTTC. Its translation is CASSSGDLGETQYF.

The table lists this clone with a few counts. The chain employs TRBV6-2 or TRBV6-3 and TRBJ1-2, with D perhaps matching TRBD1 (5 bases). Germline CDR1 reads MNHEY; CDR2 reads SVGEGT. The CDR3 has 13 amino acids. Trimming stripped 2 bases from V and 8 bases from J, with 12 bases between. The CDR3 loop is CASSYSLRDGYTF. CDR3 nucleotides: TGTGCCAGCAGTTACAGTCTCAGGGACGGCTACACCTTC.

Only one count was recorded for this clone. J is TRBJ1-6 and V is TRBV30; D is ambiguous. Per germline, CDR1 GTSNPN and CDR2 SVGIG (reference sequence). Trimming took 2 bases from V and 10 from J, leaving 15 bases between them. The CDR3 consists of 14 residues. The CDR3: CAWSRRVGLSPLHF. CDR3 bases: TGTGCCTGGAGTCGTAGGGTAGGGTTGTCACCCCTCCACTTT.

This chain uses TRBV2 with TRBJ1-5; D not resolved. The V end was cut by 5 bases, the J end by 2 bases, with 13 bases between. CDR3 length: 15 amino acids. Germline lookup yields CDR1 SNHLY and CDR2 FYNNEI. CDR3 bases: TGTGCCAGCAGTTGGGTAGAGTCTGGCAATCAGCCCCAGCATTTT. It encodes CASSWVESGNQPQHF.

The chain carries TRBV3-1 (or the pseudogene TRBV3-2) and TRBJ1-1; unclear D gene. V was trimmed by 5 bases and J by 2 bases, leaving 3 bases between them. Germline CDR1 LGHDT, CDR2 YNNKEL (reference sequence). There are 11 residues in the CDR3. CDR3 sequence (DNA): TGTGCCAGCAGCTCAAACACTGAAGCTTTCTTT. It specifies CASSSNTEAFF.

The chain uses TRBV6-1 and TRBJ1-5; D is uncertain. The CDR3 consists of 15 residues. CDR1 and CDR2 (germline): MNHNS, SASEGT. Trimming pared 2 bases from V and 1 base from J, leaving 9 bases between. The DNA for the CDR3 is TGTGCCAGCAGTGAAAGCCGGTTCAGCAATCAGCCCCAGCATTTT. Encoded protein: CASSESRFSNQPQHF.

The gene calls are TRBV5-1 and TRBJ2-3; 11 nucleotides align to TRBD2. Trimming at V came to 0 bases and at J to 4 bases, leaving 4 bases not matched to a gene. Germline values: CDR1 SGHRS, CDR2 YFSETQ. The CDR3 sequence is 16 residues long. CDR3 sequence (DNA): TGCGCCAGCAGCTTGGCGACTAGCGGGGCCTCAGATACGCAGTATTTT. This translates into CASSLATSGASDTQYF.

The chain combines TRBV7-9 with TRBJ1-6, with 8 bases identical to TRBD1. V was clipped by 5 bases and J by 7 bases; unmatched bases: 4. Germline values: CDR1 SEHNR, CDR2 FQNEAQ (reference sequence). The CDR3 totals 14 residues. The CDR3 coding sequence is TGTGCCAGCAGCGCGGACAGGGCGAATTCACCCCTCCACTTT. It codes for CASSADRANSPLHF.

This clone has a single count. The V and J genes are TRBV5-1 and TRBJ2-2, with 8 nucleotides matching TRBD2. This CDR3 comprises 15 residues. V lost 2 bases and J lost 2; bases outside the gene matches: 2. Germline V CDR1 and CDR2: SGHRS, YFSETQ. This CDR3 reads CASSLTSGNTGELFF. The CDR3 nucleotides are TGCGCCAGCAGCTTAACTAGCGGAAACACCGGGGAGCTGTTTTTT.

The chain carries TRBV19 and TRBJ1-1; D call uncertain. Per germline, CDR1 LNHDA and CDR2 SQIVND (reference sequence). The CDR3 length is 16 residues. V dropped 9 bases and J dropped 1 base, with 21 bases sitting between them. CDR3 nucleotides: TGTGCCAGCCTTCCCACGGGCAGCCCTAAGAACACTGAAGCTTTCTTT. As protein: CASLPTGSPKNTEAFF. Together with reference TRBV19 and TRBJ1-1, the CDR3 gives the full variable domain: DGGITQSPKYLFRKEGQNVTLSCEQNLNHDAMYWYRQDPGQGLRLIYYSQIVNDFQKGDIAEGYSVSREKKESFPLTVTSAQKNPTAFYLCASLPTGSPKNTEAFFGQGTRLTVV.

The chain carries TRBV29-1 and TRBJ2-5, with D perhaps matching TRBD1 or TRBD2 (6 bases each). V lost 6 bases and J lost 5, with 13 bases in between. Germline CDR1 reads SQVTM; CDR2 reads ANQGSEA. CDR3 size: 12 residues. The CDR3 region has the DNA TGCAGCGTAAAGGGGGGCGGGGAGACCCAGTACTTC. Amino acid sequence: CSVKGGGETQYF. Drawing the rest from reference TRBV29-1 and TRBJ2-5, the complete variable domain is SAVISQKPSRDICQRGTSLTIQCQVDSQVTMMFWYRQQPGQSLTLIATANQGSEATYESGFVIDKFPISRPNLTFSTLTVSNMSPEDSSIYLCSVKGGGETQYFGPGTRLLVL.

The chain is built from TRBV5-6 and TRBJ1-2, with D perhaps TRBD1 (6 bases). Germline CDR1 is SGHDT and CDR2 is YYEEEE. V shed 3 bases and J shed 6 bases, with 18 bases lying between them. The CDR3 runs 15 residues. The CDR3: CASSSLGGAVDGYTF. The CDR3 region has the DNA TGTGCCAGCAGCTCCCTTGGGGGGGCGGTCGATGGCTACACCTTC.

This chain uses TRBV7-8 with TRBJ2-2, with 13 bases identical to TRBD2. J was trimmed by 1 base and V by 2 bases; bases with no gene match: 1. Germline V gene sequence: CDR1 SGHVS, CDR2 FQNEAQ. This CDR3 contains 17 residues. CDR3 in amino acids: CASSLRTSGGNTGELFF. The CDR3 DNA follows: TGTGCCAGCAGCTTACGGACTAGCGGGGGGAACACCGGGGAGCTGTTTTTT.

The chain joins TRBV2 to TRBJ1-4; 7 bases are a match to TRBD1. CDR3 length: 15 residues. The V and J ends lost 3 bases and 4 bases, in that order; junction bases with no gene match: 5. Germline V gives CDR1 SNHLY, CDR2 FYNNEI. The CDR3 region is CASSERGGGNEKLFF. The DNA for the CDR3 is TGTGCCAGCAGTGAGCGAGGGGGCGGTAATGAAAAACTGTTTTTT.

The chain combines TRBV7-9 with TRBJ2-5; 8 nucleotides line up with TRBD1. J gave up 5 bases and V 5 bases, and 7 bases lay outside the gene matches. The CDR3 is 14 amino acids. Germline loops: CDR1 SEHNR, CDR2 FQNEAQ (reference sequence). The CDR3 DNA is TGTGCCAGCAGCACGACAGGGGCGCGGGAGACCCAGTACTTC. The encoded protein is CASSTTGARETQYF.

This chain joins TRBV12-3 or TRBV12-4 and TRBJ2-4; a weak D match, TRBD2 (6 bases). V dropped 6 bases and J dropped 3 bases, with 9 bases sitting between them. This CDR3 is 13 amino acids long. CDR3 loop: CASRGTDKNIQYF. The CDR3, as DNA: TGTGCCAGCAGGGGGACTGACAAAAACATTCAGTACTTC.

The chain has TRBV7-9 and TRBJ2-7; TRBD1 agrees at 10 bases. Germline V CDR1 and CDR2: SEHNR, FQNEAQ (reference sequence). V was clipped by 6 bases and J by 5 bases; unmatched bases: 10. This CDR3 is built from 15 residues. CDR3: CASRDFGTGEDEQYF. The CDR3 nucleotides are TGTGCCAGCAGAGATTTCGGGACAGGGGAAGACGAGCAGTACTTC.

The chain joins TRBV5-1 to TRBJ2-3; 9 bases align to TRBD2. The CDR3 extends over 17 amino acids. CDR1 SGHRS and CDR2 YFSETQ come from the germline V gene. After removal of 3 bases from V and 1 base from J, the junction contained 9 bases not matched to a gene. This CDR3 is CASSSDPAGGRTDTQYF. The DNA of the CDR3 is TGCGCCAGCAGCTCAGACCCAGCGGGAGGTCGCACAGATACGCAGTATTTT. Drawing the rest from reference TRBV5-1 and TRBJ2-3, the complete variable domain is KAGVTQTPRYLIKTRGQQVTLSCSPISGHRSVSWYQQTPGQGLQFLFEYFSETQRNKGNFPGRFSGRQFSNSRSEMNVSTLELGDSALYLCASSSDPAGGRTDTQYFGPGTRLTVL.

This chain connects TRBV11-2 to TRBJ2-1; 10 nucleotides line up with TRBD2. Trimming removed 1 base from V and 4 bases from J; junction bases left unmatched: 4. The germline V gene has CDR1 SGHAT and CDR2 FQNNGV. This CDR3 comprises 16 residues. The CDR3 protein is CASSLGTSGAYNEQFF. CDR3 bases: TGTGCCAGCAGCTTAGGCACTAGCGGGGCATACAATGAGCAGTTCTTC.

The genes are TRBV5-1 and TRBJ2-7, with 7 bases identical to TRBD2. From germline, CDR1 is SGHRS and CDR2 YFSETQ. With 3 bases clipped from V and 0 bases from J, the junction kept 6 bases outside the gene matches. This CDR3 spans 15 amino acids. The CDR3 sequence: CASSSPSGSSYEQYF. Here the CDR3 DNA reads TGCGCCAGCAGCTCGCCTAGCGGCAGCTCCTACGAGCAGTACTTC.